Following are 5 T cell receptor beta chains from one sample sequenced in a study of cytomegalovirus exposure and HLA in healthy donors. The table came from immunoSEQ multiplex PCR; TCRdb's copy has only in-frame clones and leaves some out. The sample consists of about 150,000 clones, 65% to 90% of them appearing once. Sequencing was performed on PBMCs. The receptors derive from a man aged 18 to 29 in good health and CMV-seropositive.

This clone was recorded only once. The chain recombines TRBV9 with TRBJ1-1, with D unresolved. This CDR3 contains 17 residues. Trimming stripped 0 bases from V and 1 base from J, with 16 bases between. Germline values: CDR1 SGDLS, CDR2 YYNGEE. CDR3 sequence (DNA): TGTGCCAGCAGCGTAGGGGGAGGGCGGGCCCCGAACACTGAAGCTTTCTTT. Its translation: CASSVGGGRAPNTEAFF.

V is TRBV6-6 and J is TRBJ1-1, with 9 bases fitting TRBD1. The CDR3 loop spans 16 amino acids. Trimming removed 4 bases from V and 2 bases from J; junction bases left unmatched: 8. CDR1 is MNHNY, CDR2 SVGAGI, per germline (reference sequence). DNA of the CDR3: TGTGCCAGCAGTTCCTGGACAGGGGCGCTCAACACTGAAGCTTTCTTT. Amino acid sequence: CASSSWTGALNTEAFF.

This sequence joins TRBV7-8 and TRBJ2-7; 8 nucleotides match TRBD1. The length of the CDR3 is 14 residues. The V gene's germline CDR1 is SGHVS and CDR2 FQNEAQ. Trimming cost V 6 bases and J 3 bases; bases outside gene matches: 7. CDR3 sequence reads: CASRTGTGNYEQYF. CDR3 in DNA: TGTGCCAGCAGAACCGGGACAGGTAACTACGAGCAGTACTTC.

The V call is TRBV25-1, the J call TRBJ1-6, with TRBD1 matching 7 bases. Germline V lookup: CDR1 MGHDK, CDR2 SYGVNS. The CDR3 sequence is 15 residues long. V was clipped by 2 bases and J by 8 bases; unmatched bases: 6. CDR3 sequence (DNA): TGTGCCAGCAGTGAACTCGACAGGGACTATTCACCCCTCCACTTT. This codes for CASSELDRDYSPLHF.

V usage is TRBV6-5 and J usage is TRBJ2-2; 8 bases line up with TRBD1. Trimming removed 4 bases from V and 7 bases from J; junction bases left unmatched: 5. The CDR3 is 14 amino acids. The germline CDR1 and CDR2 sequences are MNHEY and SVGAGI. The CDR3 region has the DNA TGTGCCAGCAGTTTGGACAGGGTGGGCGGGGAGCTGTTTTTT. Protein product: CASSLDRVGGELFF.